A selection of T cell receptor beta chains follows, all from one sample in a study of T cells in Graves' hyperthyroidism and ophthalmopathy. TCRdb analysed the multiplex PCR reads with MiXCR anew, one entry per CDR3 protein. The sample carries hundreds of thousands of distinct CDR3 sequences, roughly a sixth recorded once. Sequencing was carried out using blood. These receptors all come from a woman aged 45-65 years with Graves' hyperthyroidism that later progressed to Graves' ophthalmopathy. The CDR3 runs from the conserved cysteine through the conserved F or W. A D gene is named only where the DNA matches it firmly. Clone size is not always given. Where it is, it says once, few, many or a class for expanded clones.

J gene	D gene	V gene	CDR3 length	clone size	CDR3 protein	CDR3 DNA
TRBJ1-4	-	TRBV20-1	15	-	CSAERQAPTNEKLFF	TGCAGTGCTGAAAGACAGGCGCCAACTAATGAAAAACTGTTTTTT
TRBJ1-5	-	TRBV7-9	12	once	CASSPNDQPQHF	TGTGCCAGCAGCCCGAACGATCAGCCCCAGCATTTT
TRBJ2-1	-	TRBV9	13	-	CASSVHLANEQFF	TGTGCCAGCAGCGTGCATCTAGCTAATGAGCAGTTCTTC
TRBJ1-4	-	TRBV3-1	13	many	CASSDPGAEKLFF	TGTGCCAGCAGCGACCCGGGGGCTGAAAAACTGTTTTTT
TRBJ2-1	-	TRBV5-5	16	-	CASSLGHISSYNEQFF	TGTGCCAGCAGCTTGGGACACATTAGCTCCTACAATGAGCAGTTCTTC
TRBJ2-7	-	TRBV19	13	-	CASSKVAAYEQYF	TGTGCCAGTAGTAAGGTGGCGGCTTACGAGCAGTACTTC
TRBJ2-2	-	TRBV12-5	14	-	CASTLATDTGELFF	TGTGCTAGTACCTTGGCAACCGACACCGGGGAGCTGTTTTTT
TRBJ2-2	TRBD2	TRBV3-1	18	many	CASSQDWSGGENTGELFF	TGTGCCAGCAGCCAAGATTGGAGCGGGGGCGAGAACACCGGGGAGCTGTTTTTT
TRBJ1-6	-	TRBV19	18	few	CASSTGASGGEYNSPLHF	TGTGCCAGTAGTACCGGCGCGTCGGGGGGCGAGTATAATTCACCCCTCCACTTT
TRBJ1-2	-	TRBV5-1	15	many	CASSFAQARSYGYTF	TGCGCCAGCAGCTTCGCGCAGGCCCGAAGCTATGGCTACACCTTC
TRBJ1-2	TRBD1	TRBV12-3/TRBV12-4	14	few	CASRAPGQGDGYTF	TGTGCCAGCAGGGCCCCGGGACAGGGTGATGGCTACACCTTC
TRBJ1-2	TRBD1	TRBV7-2	14	-	CASGLVQGDYGYTF	TGTGCCAGCGGCTTAGTCCAGGGGGACTATGGCTACACCTTC
TRBJ2-5	TRBD2	TRBV6-5	15	few	CASSYPVEREETQYF	TGTGCCAGCAGTTACCCGGTTGAGCGGGAGGAGACCCAGTACTTC
TRBJ1-2	-	TRBV6-1	14	many	CASRILDSNYGYTF	TGTGCCAGCAGGATTCTGGACAGCAACTATGGCTACACCTTC
TRBJ1-2	-	TRBV9	15	-	CASSVGTGANYGYTF	TGTGCCAGCAGCGTAGGTACAGGAGCAAACTATGGCTACACCTTC
TRBJ1-5	TRBD1	TRBV6-6	15	few	CASSYTGQVFEPQHF	TGTGCCAGCAGTTACACCGGACAGGTCTTTGAGCCCCAGCATTTT
TRBJ1-2	-	TRBV9	15	few	CASSGWTSDSYGYAF	TGTGCCAGCAGCGGATGGACGAGCGACAGCTATGGCTACGCCTTC
TRBJ2-3	TRBD2	TRBV7-3	16	-	CASSLSPSGITDTQYF	TGTGCCAGCAGCTTATCACCAAGCGGGATCACAGATACGCAGTATTTT
TRBJ2-3	TRBD2	TRBV7-2	17	few	CASSPSGAGGPLDTQYF	TGTGCCAGCAGCCCCTCCGGTGCGGGGGGGCCTTTAGATACGCAGTATTTT
TRBJ2-5	TRBD2	TRBV7-9	14	few	CASSPSGDQETQYF	TGTGCCAGCAGCCCTAGCGGGGACCAAGAGACCCAGTACTTC
TRBJ1-3	-	TRBV10-2	14	-	CASSESRGRNTIYF	TGCGCCAGCAGTGAGTCGCGGGGAAGAAACACCATATATTTT
TRBJ2-3	-	TRBV20-1	15	-	CGASAQVRSTDTQYF	TGCGGTGCTAGCGCTCAGGTCCGAAGCACAGATACGCAGTATTTT